This T cell receptor (beta chain) was observed in a study of regulatory T cells in long-lasting Graves disease. Broader study findings: Accuracy may have been reduced by the small sample size. Persistent disease showed a preference for TRBV28, TRBJ1-2 and TRBJ2-5.

The time point here: persistent/refractory GD, antithyroid drugs over 5 years with positive TRAb. The TCR library was prepared using RNA isolated from PBMCs. CDR3 length equals 13 residues. J was trimmed by 7 bases and V by 7 bases; bases with no gene match: 10. The V gene's germline CDR1 is SGHNT and CDR2 YYREEE (reference sequence). Library construction for TCR beta used iRepertoire HTBI primers and Arm-PCR of CDR3 regions. A single record per CDR3 protein comes from TCRdb applying MiXCR to the multiplex PCR reads. The sample shows about 460,000 distinct CDR3 sequences, about 20% of them seen only once. Concerning this clonotype itself: No antigen is known for it.

Specimen: peripheral blood mononuclear cells (PBMCs), collected when the disease was refractory, from a patient treated with antithyroid drugs. The chain couples TRBV5-4 to TRBJ2-7, with TRBD2 matching 8 bases. The sequence came from a female donor with Graves disease. CDR3 loop: CASGLRPGGEQYF. The DNA of the CDR3 is TGTGCCAGCGGACTCAGGCCGGGGGGGGAGCAGTACTTC.